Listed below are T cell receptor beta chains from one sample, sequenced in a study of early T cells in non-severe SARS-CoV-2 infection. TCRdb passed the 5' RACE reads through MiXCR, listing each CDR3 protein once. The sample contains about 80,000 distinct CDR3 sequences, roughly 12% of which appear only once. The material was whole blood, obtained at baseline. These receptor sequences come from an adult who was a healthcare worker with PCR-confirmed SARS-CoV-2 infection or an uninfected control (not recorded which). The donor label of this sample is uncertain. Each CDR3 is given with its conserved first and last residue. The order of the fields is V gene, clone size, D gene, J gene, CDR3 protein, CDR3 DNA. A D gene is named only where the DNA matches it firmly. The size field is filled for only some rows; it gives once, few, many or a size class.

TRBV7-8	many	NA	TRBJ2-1	CASSLRGGTPNEQFF	TGTGCCAGCAGCCTTCGAGGGGGGACCCCCAATGAGCAGTTCTTC
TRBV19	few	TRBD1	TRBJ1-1	CASSIKQGAEAFF	TGTGCCAGTAGTATTAAACAGGGGGCTGAAGCTTTCTTT
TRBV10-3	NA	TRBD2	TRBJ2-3	CAISDWTSGKTDTQYF	TGTGCCATCAGTGATTGGACTAGCGGGAAGACAGATACGCAGTATTTT
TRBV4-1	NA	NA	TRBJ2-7	CASSQETGRYEQYF	TGCGCCAGCAGCCAAGAGACAGGGAGGTACGAGCAGTACTTC
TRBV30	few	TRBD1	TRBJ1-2	CAWARGPSYGYTF	TGTGCCTGGGCTAGGGGGCCCTCCTATGGCTACACCTTC
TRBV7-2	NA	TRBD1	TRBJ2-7	CASSPRQGGYEQYF	TGTGCCAGCAGCCCCAGACAGGGTGGGTACGAGCAGTACTTC
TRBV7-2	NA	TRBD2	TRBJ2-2	CASSLRTSGLGTGELFF	TGTGCCAGCAGCTTACGGACTAGCGGGTTGGGCACCGGGGAGCTGTTTTTT
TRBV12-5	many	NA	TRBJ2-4	CASGLGPDIQYF	TGTGCTAGTGGTTTAGGACCGGACATTCAGTACTTC
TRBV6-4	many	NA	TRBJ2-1	CASSDSPYNEQFF	TGTGCCAGCAGTGACTCACCTTACAATGAGCAGTTCTTC
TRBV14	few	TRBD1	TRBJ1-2	CASSPRDRGLYGYTF	TGTGCCAGCAGCCCCCGGGACAGGGGGCTATATGGCTACACCTTC
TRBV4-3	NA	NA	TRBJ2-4	CASSQGAAGLAKNIQYF	TGCGCCAGCAGCCAAGGAGCAGCGGGCCTAGCCAAAAACATTCAGTACTTC
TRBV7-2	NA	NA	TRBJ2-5	CASSLLGQKQETQYF	TGTGCCAGCAGCTTATTAGGACAGAAGCAAGAGACCCAGTACTTC
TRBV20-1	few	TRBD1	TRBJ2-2	CSARDRVGWAGELFF	TGCAGTGCTAGGGACAGGGTTGGTTGGGCCGGGGAGCTGTTTTTT
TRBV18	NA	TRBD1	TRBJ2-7	CASSATGNEQYF	TGTGCCAGCTCCGCGACAGGGAACGAGCAGTACTTC
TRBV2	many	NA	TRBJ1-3	CASSTTGLSSGNTIYF	TGTGCCAGCAGTACTACAGGGCTATCTAGCGGAAACACCATATATTTT
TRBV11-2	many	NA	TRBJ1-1	CASSVRQGGTEAFF	TGTGCCAGCAGCGTCAGACAAGGAGGCACTGAAGCTTTCTTT